Listed below are T cell receptor beta chains from one sample, sequenced in a study of vaccination and CD4 T cells after COVID-19. MiXCR, applied by TCRdb to the PCR reads, yields one record per CDR3 protein. The table has more than 15,000 distinct CDR3 sequences, roughly 29% seen once. No antigen has been identified for these receptors. The specimen sequenced was cultured CD4+ T cells from blood. These receptor sequences come from a human donor with COVID-19. Both conserved end residues are part of each CDR3. Fields, in order: D gene, J gene, V gene, clone size, CDR3 protein, CDR3 DNA. A D gene is named only where the DNA matches it firmly. The size of a clone is reported for some rows only, either as once, few or many, or as a class for expanded clones.

D: TRBD2; J: TRBJ2-3; V: TRBV2; size: -; CDR3: CASTERTSGGSHTDTQYF; DNA: TGTGCCAGCACCGAAAGGACTAGCGGGGGGTCCCACACAGATACGCAGTATTTT
D: -; J: TRBJ1-5; V: TRBV20-1; size: -; CDR3: CSARGARGSNQPQHF; DNA: TGCAGTGCTAGGGGCGCGCGCGGTAGCAATCAGCCCCAGCATTTT
D: -; J: TRBJ1-1; V: TRBV24-1; size: -; CDR3: CATIRDIEANTEAFF; DNA: TGTGCCACCATCAGGGACATTGAGGCGAACACTGAAGCTTTCTTT
D: -; J: TRBJ1-4; V: TRBV5-4; size: -; CDR3: CASSQLATNEKLFF; DNA: TGTGCCAGCAGCCAACTTGCAACTAATGAAAAACTGTTTTTT
D: -; J: TRBJ1-6; V: TRBV7-9; size: once; CDR3: CASSQYGDNSPLHF; DNA: TGTGCCAGCAGCCAGTATGGAGATAATTCACCCCTCCACTTT
D: TRBD1; J: TRBJ1-6; V: TRBV5-1; size: -; CDR3: CASSLGGGGYNSPLHF; DNA: TGCGCCAGCAGCTTGGGAGGGGGCGGGTATAATTCACCCCTCCACTTT
D: -; J: TRBJ2-2; V: TRBV5-4; size: once; CDR3: CASSRGANTGELFF; DNA: TGTGCCAGCAGCCGGGGGGCAAACACCGGGGAGCTGTTTTTT
D: TRBD2; J: TRBJ2-3; V: TRBV7-2; size: few; CDR3: CASSPGGYTDTQYF; DNA: TGTGCCAGCAGCCCGGGGGGGTACACAGATACGCAGTATTTT
D: TRBD1; J: TRBJ1-6; V: TRBV30; size: few; CDR3: CAWAGTGSRSPLHF; DNA: TGTGCCTGGGCCGGGACAGGGTCTCGTTCACCCCTCCACTTT
D: -; J: TRBJ1-5; V: TRBV7-2; size: few; CDR3: CASSLGGHGNQPQHF; DNA: TGTGCCAGCAGCTTAGGGGGCCATGGCAATCAGCCCCAGCATTTT
D: TRBD1; J: TRBJ2-2; V: TRBV6-1; size: few; CDR3: CASRGTGGAGGELFF; DNA: TGTGCCAGCAGGGGGACAGGGGGCGCCGGCGGGGAGCTGTTTTTT
D: -; J: TRBJ2-5; V: TRBV15; size: -; CDR3: CATSRDLVGLGETQYF; DNA: TGTGCCACCAGCAGAGATCTAGTGGGCCTTGGAGAGACCCAGTACTTC
D: -; J: TRBJ1-5; V: TRBV6-1; size: few; CDR3: CASSRDQPQHF; DNA: TGTGCCAGCAGTCGCGATCAGCCCCAGCATTTT
D: -; J: TRBJ1-4; V: TRBV19; size: few; CDR3: CASSITRGEDEKLFF; DNA: TGTGCCAGTAGTATCACGCGGGGGGAAGACGAAAAACTGTTTTTT
D: TRBD2; J: TRBJ2-3; V: TRBV3-1; size: -; CDR3: CASSQDLRVAGTSTDTQYF; DNA: TGTGCCAGCAGCCAAGATCTGAGGGTAGCGGGGACTAGCACAGATACGCAGTATTTT
D: TRBD2; J: TRBJ2-4; V: TRBV6-2/TRBV6-3; size: once; CDR3: CASTQGGIAKNIQYF; DNA: TGTGCCAGCACCCAGGGAGGGATAGCCAAAAACATTCAGTACTTC
D: -; J: TRBJ2-3; V: TRBV7-2; size: few; CDR3: CASSLGGNAQYF; DNA: TGTGCCAGCAGCTTAGGGGGGAACGCGCAGTATTTT
D: -; J: TRBJ2-3; V: TRBV29-1; size: -; CDR3: CSAGTPTDTQYF; DNA: TGCAGCGCTGGGACTCCCACAGATACGCAGTATTTT
D: -; J: TRBJ1-1; V: TRBV6-1; size: few; CDR3: CASSEEGWSAFF; DNA: TGTGCCAGCAGTGAAGAGGGGTGGTCGGCTTTCTTT
D: -; J: TRBJ1-2; V: TRBV11-2; size: few; CDR3: CASSFRVEGYTF; DNA: TGTGCCAGCAGCTTCAGGGTAGAAGGCTACACCTTC
D: TRBD1; J: TRBJ1-4; V: TRBV5-1; size: -; CDR3: CASPGRGLEKLFF; DNA: TGCGCCAGCCCCGGCAGGGGGTTGGAAAAACTGTTTTTT
D: -; J: TRBJ1-1; V: TRBV11-3; size: few; CDR3: CASSLRQEAFF; DNA: TGTGCCAGCAGCTTAAGACAGGAAGCTTTCTTT
D: TRBD1; J: TRBJ1-4; V: TRBV7-2; size: few; CDR3: CASGKGQTTTNEKLFF; DNA: TGTGCCAGCGGAAAGGGACAGACAACAACTAATGAAAAACTGTTTTTT
D: -; J: TRBJ2-5; V: TRBV18; size: -; CDR3: CASSPTGYLAETQYF; DNA: TGTGCCAGCTCACCAACCGGTTACTTGGCAGAGACCCAGTACTTC